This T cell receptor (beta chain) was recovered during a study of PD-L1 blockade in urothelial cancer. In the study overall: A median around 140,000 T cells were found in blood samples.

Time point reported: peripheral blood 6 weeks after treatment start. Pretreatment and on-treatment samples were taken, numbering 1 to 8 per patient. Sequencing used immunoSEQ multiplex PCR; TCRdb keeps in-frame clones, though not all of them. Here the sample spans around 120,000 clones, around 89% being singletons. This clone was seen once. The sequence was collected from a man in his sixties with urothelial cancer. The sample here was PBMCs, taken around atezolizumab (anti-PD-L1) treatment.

The CDR3 region is CASSQAGQGNSPLHF. CDR3 in DNA: TGCGCCAGCAGCCAAGCGGGACAGGGGAATTCACCCCTCCACTTT. This chain uses TRBV4-1 with TRBJ1-6, with 10 bases that match TRBD1. Germline V gives CDR1 MGHRA, CDR2 YSYEKL. The junction had 1 base not matched to a gene; V was cut back by 1 base and J by 7 bases. This CDR3 spans 15 amino acids.